The source of this T cell receptor beta chain is a study of T cell responses to AZD1222 COVID-19 vaccine. Study-wide findings and caveats: Targets within unmutated variant regions were reportedly found for nearly half of spike-specific TCRs. Spike-specific TCR breadth and depth were elevated following two AZD1222 doses.

Clones were read by immunoSEQ multiplex PCR, and TCRdb kept only the in-frame ones, dropping some. Of about 120,000 clones in the sample, more than 80% were seen once. This CDR3 region has 16 residues. The V gene lost 4 bases and the J gene lost 1 base, with 17 bases spanning the gap. Germline CDR1 and CDR2: LGHDT and YNNKEL (reference sequence). In this sample, this clone turned up once. Its antigen remains unknown. The V and J genes are TRBV3-1 (or the pseudogene TRBV3-2) and TRBJ2-7; D uncertain. The material sequenced was peripheral blood, taken on day 0 of AZD1222 vaccination. The sequence was obtained from an adult in good health. CDR3 sequence (DNA): TGTGCCAGCAGCCCAAACGAGAAATTCACTTCCTACGAGCAGTACTTC. Its translation: CASSPNEKFTSYEQYF.